This T cell receptor (beta chain) was observed in a study of human T cells and chemical hapten exposure. Regarding the study as a whole: DPC sensitization did not alter TCRs above 1 in 1000 frequency.

TCRdb called the RACE reads again in MiXCR, with one record for every CDR3 protein. Among under 200,000 distinct CDR3 sequences, about 30% were seen once, and the ten largest hold roughly 2%. Concerning this clonotype: Its specificity is not known.

This CDR3 contains 15 residues. Germline assignment: CDR1 MNHNY and CDR2 SVGAGI (reference sequence). Trimming at V came to 7 bases and at J to 3 bases, leaving 8 bases not matched to a gene. The time point denotes: patch test 3, about 24 weeks after DPC sensitization. The treatment denotes: therapeutic diphenylcyclopropenone sensitization with weekly scalp DPC. Blood draws came before every patch-test application. Non-pregnant alopecia patients aged 18 to 70, suitable for DPC therapy. The study extracted total RNA from unfractionated whole blood. The chain employs TRBV6-6 and TRBJ1-3, with 8 bases lining up with TRBD1. The TCR originated in a woman aged 18 to 35 with alopecia areata. Some clones in this sample may be carry-over from other donors' samples. The specimen comprised whole blood, sampled in connection with sensitization to the hapten diphenylcyclopropenone (DPC). CDR3 sequence (DNA): TGTGCCAGCACCTCACCAGGGGGCTTTGGAAACACCATATATTTT. Its protein product is CASTSPGGFGNTIYF.